A single sample gave rise to the 27 T cell receptor beta chains below, sequenced in a study of blood T cell repertoires in COVID-19. Sequencing was performed with immunoSEQ multiplex PCR; in TCRdb, only in-frame clones are kept and a portion is missing. This table holds about 95,000 clones, roughly 76% found once. Sequencing was done on a sample of peripheral blood. These receptors were collected from an elderly man with COVID-19, enrolled during active disease.

The rearrangement uses TRBV11-2 and TRBJ2-2; TRBD2 might be the D (5 bases). The CDR3 covers 14 residues. Trimming removed 2 bases from V and 6 bases from J, with 10 bases in between. The germline V gene encodes CDR1 SGHAT and CDR2 FQNNGV. The CDR3 bases are TGTGCCAGCAGCTTACCGGGGTCGGCCGGGGAGCTGTTTTTT. Its protein product is CASSLPGSAGELFF.

The V call is TRBV9, the J call TRBJ1-2; D is undetermined. Trimming removed 0 bases from V and 7 bases from J, with 13 bases in between. The CDR3 loop spans 14 amino acids. Germline V lookup: CDR1 SGDLS, CDR2 YYNGEE. The CDR3 bases are TGTGCCAGCAGCGTAGGGCAGGACTCGGGTGGCTACACCTTC. The encoded protein is CASSVGQDSGGYTF.

The rearrangement uses TRBV10-1 and TRBJ2-6; D uncertain. Germline values: CDR1 WNHNN, CDR2 SYGVQD (reference sequence). This CDR3 region has 17 residues. The V end was cut by 5 bases, the J end by 6 bases, with 20 bases between. CDR3 sequence: CASSQPVAQSQANVLTF. For the CDR3, the DNA is TGCGCCAGCAGTCAACCCGTCGCACAAAGTCAGGCCAACGTCCTGACTTTC.

This clone was seen more than once but under ten times. The V call is TRBV28, the J call TRBJ2-7; a possible D gene is TRBD1 (6 bases). Germline values: CDR1 MDHEN, CDR2 SYDVKM. This CDR3 comprises 12 residues. V lost 10 bases to trimming and J lost 0 bases, with 10 bases between them. The CDR3 here is CATTGSSYEQYF. In DNA form, the CDR3 reads TGTGCCACCACAGGGAGCTCCTACGAGCAGTACTTC.

The chain joins TRBV30 to TRBJ1-5; D is ambiguous. CDR1 GTSNPN and CDR2 SVGIG come from the germline V gene (reference sequence). The V end was cut by 2 bases, the J end by 4 bases, with 21 bases between. The CDR3 contains 17 residues. This chain's CDR3 is CAWSPPQPGYWNQPQHF. For the CDR3, the DNA is TGTGCCTGGAGTCCTCCACAACCGGGGTATTGGAATCAGCCCCAGCATTTT.

The chain couples TRBV6-5 to TRBJ1-1; perhaps TRBD1 as D (5 bases). The CDR3 covers 16 residues. Per the germline V gene, CDR1 is MNHEY and CDR2 is SVGAGI. Trimming left V 6 bases short and J 4 bases short, with 21 bases between. The CDR3 region has the DNA TGTGCCAGCAGATACGACAACGGCAGGGTCCGCACTGAAGCTTTCTTT. This sequence encodes CASRYDNGRVRTEAFF.

The V gene is TRBV28, the J gene TRBJ1-2; TRBD1 might be the D (5 bases). This CDR3 region has 17 residues. Trimming took 4 bases from V and 7 from J, leaving 25 bases between them. Germline CDR1 is MDHEN and CDR2 is SYDVKM. CDR3 amino acids: CASSYSRGGAGLGGYTF. Written as DNA, the CDR3 is TGTGCCAGCAGTTACTCTAGGGGAGGAGCGGGATTAGGTGGCTACACCTTC.

The V and J genes are TRBV7-8 and TRBJ1-2; 7 positions match TRBD1. CDR3 length: 15 amino acids. The V gene's germline CDR1 is SGHVS and CDR2 FQNEAQ. V was clipped by 0 bases and J by 3 bases; unmatched bases: 4. The CDR3 DNA sequence: TGTGCCAGCAGCTTAGCTACAGGGGAACACTATGGCTACACCTTC. Encoded protein: CASSLATGEHYGYTF.

This chain connects TRBV27 to TRBJ2-3; 8 bases match TRBD2. V trimming: 4 bases; J trimming: 14 bases; junction bases outside the gene matches: 17. The CDR3 is 15 amino acids. Germline V lookup: CDR1 MNHEY, CDR2 SMNVEV (reference sequence). In DNA, the CDR3 is TGTGCCAGCAGTTCCGGGCCCACATCGGGACTAGATCGGTATTTT. Amino acids: CASSSGPTSGLDRYF.

The chain combines TRBV19 with TRBJ1-2, with TRBD1 identical over 7 bases. The V gene end was trimmed by 3 bases and the J gene end by 4 bases; junction bases not matched to a gene: 5. This CDR3 is 14 amino acids long. The germline V gene encodes CDR1 LNHDA and CDR2 SQIVND (reference sequence). CDR3 DNA sequence: TGTGCCAGTAGTATCAGGGGGACTGGCTATGGCTACACCTTC. This translates into CASSIRGTGYGYTF.

The chain joins TRBV7-2 to TRBJ1-3; the D gene is possibly TRBD1 (6 bases). Germline V CDR1 and CDR2: SGHTA, FQGNSA. V lost 0 bases to trimming and J lost 3 bases, with 12 bases between them. The CDR3 has 16 amino acids. In DNA, the CDR3 is TGTGCCAGCAGCTTAGCCCTCTCGACAGGTGGAAACACCATATATTTT. Its protein is CASSLALSTGGNTIYF.

The rearrangement joins TRBV6-5 to TRBJ2-5; D possibly corresponds to TRBD1 (6 bases). V lost 7 bases and J lost 4, with 19 bases in between. CDR3 length equals 15 residues. In germline, CDR1 is MNHEY, CDR2 SVGAGI. The CDR3 sequence is CASTDRHRGGETQYF. The DNA for the CDR3 is TGTGCCAGCACCGACAGGCATAGGGGCGGAGAGACCCAGTACTTC.

V is TRBV21-1 and J is TRBJ1-1; TRBD1, the D gene given by the table, was not confirmed from the DNA. TRBV21-1 is annotated as a pseudogene. The CDR3 loop spans 15 amino acids. The CDR3 DNA follows: TGTGCCAGCAGCCCTCTGGGACAGCCAAACACTGAAGCTTTCTTT. Its protein is CASSPLGQPNTEAFF.

The V and J genes are TRBV9 and TRBJ1-4, with D possibly being TRBD1 (5 bases). Germline CDR1 is SGDLS and CDR2 is YYNGEE. This CDR3 region has 15 residues. The V gene lost 4 bases and the J gene lost 2 bases, with 12 bases spanning the gap. The CDR3 DNA is TGTGCCAGCAGCCCTATGGGGGGGACTAATGAAAAACTGTTTTTT. This encodes CASSPMGGTNEKLFF.

V and J are TRBV5-8 and TRBJ1-5, with a possible D match to TRBD1 (5 bases). CDR3 size: 17 residues. Germline V gene data show CDR1 as SGHTS and CDR2 as YDEGEE. V dropped 1 base and J dropped 5 bases, with 19 bases sitting between them. Here the CDR3 reads CASSLRPGPAGDQPQHF. The CDR3 region has the DNA TGTGCCAGCAGCTTGCGCCCCGGTCCAGCGGGGGATCAGCCCCAGCATTTT.

A remark on this clone: The DNA is left out, because the CDR3 cannot be placed on it with certainty; the CDR3 is given as TCRdb lists it. CDR3 sequence: CASTFGQGNTEAFF. This rearrangement joins TRBV21-1 to TRBJ1-1; TRBD1, the table's D call, was not compared with the DNA. TRBV21-1 is an annotated pseudogene. The CDR3 length is 14 residues, termini included.

CDR3 bases: TGTGCCAGCAGTTCCCCCGGGACAGGGAATGAAAAACTGTTTTTT. Translated: CASSSPGTGNEKLFF. V and J are TRBV28 and TRBJ1-4; 9 bases align to TRBD1. The CDR3 runs to 15 residues. Germline-derived CDR1 and CDR2 are MDHEN and SYDVKM. The J segment lost 5 bases and the V segment lost 4 bases, leaving 5 bases of the junction unmatched.

The genes are TRBV5-5 and TRBJ1-2; D call uncertain. CDR3 length: 15 amino acids. Germline loops: CDR1 SGHKS, CDR2 YYEKEE (reference sequence). V was trimmed by 4 bases and J by 2 bases, leaving 15 bases between them. The CDR3 is CASSLLAAGNYGYTF. In DNA form, the CDR3 reads TGTGCCAGCAGCCTGCTCGCGGCTGGGAACTATGGCTACACCTTC.

This clone was seen only once. J is TRBJ2-2 and V is TRBV19, with 8 bases matching TRBD2. The V and J ends lost 1 base and 4 bases, in that order; junction bases with no gene match: 5. There are 16 residues in the CDR3. Germline CDR1 is LNHDA and CDR2 is SQIVND (reference sequence). CDR3 DNA sequence: TGTGCCAGTAGTATAGTGGCAGCGGGGGCCACCGGGGAGCTGTTTTTT. Residues: CASSIVAAGATGELFF.

V gene TRBV6-1 combines with J gene TRBJ1-5; 7 nucleotides align to TRBD1. Germline CDR1 and CDR2: MNHNS and SASEGT. The CDR3 is 13 amino acids. With 4 bases clipped from V and 6 bases from J, the junction kept 3 bases outside the gene matches. CDR3 amino acids: CASSVTGVQPQHF. CDR3 nucleotides: TGTGCCAGCAGTGTCACAGGGGTTCAGCCCCAGCATTTT.

This clone was recorded a few times. The V call is TRBV7-2, the J call TRBJ1-6; D ambiguous. The CDR3 has 16 residues. The V gene lost 1 base and the J gene lost 10 bases, with 17 bases spanning the gap. Germline loops: CDR1 SGHTA, CDR2 FQGNSA. For the CDR3, the DNA is TGTGCCAGCAGCTTAGAAGGGAGGGCCAGCGGGTCACCCCTCCACTTT. Protein sequence: CASSLEGRASGSPLHF.

In its sample, this clone was seen once. The CDR3 reads CASSSTKGQISNQPQHF. In DNA form, the CDR3 reads TGTGCCAGCAGCTCAACAAAGGGACAGATTAGCAATCAGCCCCAGCATTTT. This chain links TRBV5-6 with TRBJ1-5, with 7 bases that match TRBD1. With V trimmed by 3 bases and J by 0 bases, 9 bases remained unmatched. Germline CDR1 is SGHDT and CDR2 is YYEEEE. The CDR3 runs to 17 residues.

V usage is TRBV6-5 and J usage is TRBJ1-6; 7 nucleotides line up with TRBD1. CDR1 is MNHEY and CDR2 is SVGAGI in the germline V gene. This CDR3 region has 15 residues. J gave up 7 bases and V 5 bases, and 8 bases lay outside the gene matches. For the CDR3, the DNA is TGTGCCAGCAGTCAACGCGACAGGGAAAATTCACCCCTCCACTTT. Translation gives CASSQRDRENSPLHF.

The genes are TRBV5-1 and TRBJ1-4, with D perhaps matching TRBD1 (6 bases). Germline V gene data show CDR1 as SGHRS and CDR2 as YFSETQ. This CDR3 has 16 amino acids. The V end lost 1 base, the J end lost 6 bases, and 16 bases lay between the germline ends. The CDR3 bases are TGCGCCAGCAGCTTGCGTATGGTCGCAGGGGATGAAAAACTGTTTTTT. Translated: CASSLRMVAGDEKLFF. Looking up the rest from reference TRBV5-1 and TRBJ1-4 gives the full variable domain: KAGVTQTPRYLIKTRGQQVTLSCSPISGHRSVSWYQQTPGQGLQFLFEYFSETQRNKGNFPGRFSGRQFSNSRSEMNVSTLELGDSALYLCASSLRMVAGDEKLFFGSGTQLSVL.

The rearrangement links TRBV6-2 or TRBV6-3 to TRBJ2-3, with TRBD2 matching over 16 bases. The CDR3 spans 20 residues. CDR1 is MNHEY, CDR2 SVGEGT, per germline. The junction had 13 bases not matched to a gene; V was cut back by 2 bases and J by 5 bases. The DNA for the CDR3 is TGTGCCAGCAGTTACAGGGCCGGGACTAGCGGGGGGGCCGGGGTAGATACGCAGTATTTT. This translates into CASSYRAGTSGGAGVDTQYF.

The sample holds a few counts of this clone. The V call is TRBV15, the J call TRBJ2-2; the match to TRBD2 covers 13 bases. The CDR3 consists of 17 residues. The V gene end was trimmed by 1 base and the J gene end by 6 bases; junction bases not matched to a gene: 5. Germline CDR1 reads LNHNV; CDR2 reads YYDKDF (reference sequence). DNA of the CDR3: TGTGCCACCAGCAGAGTAACTAGCGGGAGGGCTTCCGGGGAGCTGTTTTTT. Protein product: CATSRVTSGRASGELFF. The full variable domain, its missing parts supplied by reference TRBV15 and TRBJ2-2, is DAMVIQNPRYQVTQFGKPVTLSCSQTLNHNVMYWYQQKSSQAPKLLFHYYDKDFNNEADTPDNFQSRRPNTSFCFLDIRSPGLGDTAMYLCATSRVTSGRASGELFFGEGSRLTVL.

As to this clone: This sample also contains other DNA sequences that code for the same CDR3. The chain carries TRBV5-1 and TRBJ1-2; D may be TRBD1 (5 bases). With 4 bases removed from V and 2 bases from J, the gap between germline ends came to 9 bases. The CDR3 length is 13 residues. Germline-derived CDR1 and CDR2 are SGHRS and YFSETQ. The CDR3 is CASSLDSNYGYTF. The CDR3 region has the DNA TGCGCCAGCAGCCTTGACAGCAACTATGGCTACACCTTC.